Below, 13 T cell receptor beta chains from the same sample are listed, as sequenced in a study of T-cell memory formation after mild COVID-19. MiXCR, applied by TCRdb to the 5' RACE reads, yields one record per CDR3 protein. The table has hundreds of thousands of distinct CDR3 sequences, roughly an eighth seen once. Input material: PBMCs or a T cell subset sorted from them (not recorded which). All receptors derive from a man in his late teens or twenties who had mild COVID-19 (a few samples of this study predate the infection). Cell type and time point are not known.

V usage is TRBV28 and J usage is TRBJ1-2; 7 nucleotides agree with TRBD1. Germline lookup yields CDR1 MDHEN and CDR2 SYDVKM. The CDR3 is 16 residues long. With 6 bases clipped from V and 7 bases from J, the junction kept 17 bases outside the gene matches. CDR3 loop: CASRRPTGRIQVGYTF. The DNA of the CDR3 is TGTGCCAGCAGGCGACCGACAGGGCGAATTCAGGTTGGCTACACCTTC.

In its sample, this clonotype was seen a few times. The chain couples TRBV14 to TRBJ2-3; 11 bases are a match to TRBD2. CDR1 and CDR2 from the germline V gene are SGHDN and FVKESK. This CDR3 region has 16 residues. Trimming cost V 0 bases and J 10 bases; bases outside gene matches: 9. The CDR3, as DNA: TGTGCCAGCAGCCAAGATATCCTAGCGGGGGGCCGGTCGCAGTATTTT. This sequence encodes CASSQDILAGGRSQYF.

This chain uses TRBV7-3 with TRBJ2-2, with 9 bases that match TRBD2. CDR3 length: 15 residues. CDR1 SGHTA and CDR2 FQGTGA come from the germline V gene. J gave up 5 bases and V 3 bases, and 4 bases lay outside the gene matches. CDR3 nucleotides: TGTGCCAGCAGCTTTAGCGGGGGACGGACCGGGGAGCTGTTTTTT. Protein product: CASSFSGGRTGELFF. The full variable domain, its missing parts supplied by reference TRBV7-3 and TRBJ2-2, is GAGVSQTPSNKVTEKGKYVELRCDPISGHTALYWYRQSLGQGPEFLIYFQGTGAADDSGLPNDRFFAVRPEGSVSTLKIQRTERGDSAVYLCASSFSGGRTGELFFGEGSRLTVL.

The chain carries TRBV10-3 and TRBJ1-5; D is perhaps TRBD1 (5 bases). Germline CDR1 reads ENHRY; CDR2 reads SYGVKD. Trimming removed 5 bases at V and 0 bases at J, with 14 bases between. The CDR3 has 16 amino acids. CDR3 sequence: CAISSLREGSNQPQHF. CDR3 nucleotide sequence: TGTGCCATCAGTTCTCTCAGGGAAGGTAGCAATCAGCCCCAGCATTTT.

The chain is built from TRBV7-9 and TRBJ1-2, with 8 nucleotides matching TRBD1. CDR1 SEHNR and CDR2 FQNEAQ come from the germline V gene (reference sequence). V lost 5 bases and J lost 6; bases outside the gene matches: 14. The CDR3 extends over 16 amino acids. CDR3 residues: CASSPWMGQGANGYTF. The CDR3 nucleotides are TGTGCCAGCAGCCCGTGGATGGGGCAGGGGGCGAATGGCTACACCTTC.

This clonotype has more than one count but fewer than ten. The chain links TRBV6-1 to TRBJ2-5; D possibly corresponds to TRBD2 (5 bases). V lost 3 bases, J lost 5 bases, and 13 bases lay in between. Per germline, CDR1 MNHNS and CDR2 SASEGT. CDR3 length equals 14 residues. In DNA, the CDR3 is TGTGCCAGCAGTGATGGGCGGGTCCGCGAGACCCAGTACTTC. This gives the protein CASSDGRVRETQYF.

This clonotype was counted only a few times. The J gene is TRBJ2-2, the V gene TRBV20-1, with TRBD2 matching 14 bases. V lost 1 base, J lost 4 bases, and 5 bases stayed unmatched. The CDR3 extends over 17 amino acids. Germline V lookup: CDR1 DFQATT, CDR2 SNEGSKA (reference sequence). CDR3 residues: CSARGLAGGRGTGELFF. The CDR3 nucleotides read TGCAGTGCTAGAGGACTAGCGGGGGGGCGCGGCACCGGGGAGCTGTTTTTT.

In this sample, this clonotype turned up a few times. The chain links TRBV11-2 to TRBJ2-7; D gene unclear. Germline loops: CDR1 SGHAT, CDR2 FQNNGV. Trimming shortened V by 4 bases and J by 6 bases, and 19 bases separated the two germline ends. This CDR3 spans 15 amino acids. CDR3 DNA sequence: TGTGCCAGCAGCTCACAGATGGGCCGCAGAACCGAGCAGTACTTC. Protein sequence: CASSSQMGRRTEQYF.

This clonotype occurred many times. The chain has TRBV11-2 and TRBJ2-5; a possible D gene is TRBD1 (6 bases). Trimming took off 3 bases at V and 5 bases at J, with 16 bases between the two ends. The CDR3 is 15 amino acids. Germline values: CDR1 SGHAT, CDR2 FQNNGV. The CDR3 DNA sequence: TGTGCCAGCAGCTTTGGGGACACCCAAGGGGAGACCCAGTACTTC. This sequence encodes CASSFGDTQGETQYF.

J is TRBJ2-3 and V is TRBV7-2; weak D call: TRBD1 (6 bases). Trimming removed 5 bases at V and 3 bases at J, with 18 bases between. The CDR3 is made up of 16 amino acids. Germline assignment: CDR1 SGHTA and CDR2 FQGNSA. Written as DNA, the CDR3 is TGTGCCAGCAGCGGACGGGACATGGGGGAAACAGATACGCAGTATTTT. Its protein is CASSGRDMGETDTQYF. Combining the CDR3 with reference TRBV7-2 and TRBJ2-3 gives the whole variable domain GAGVSQSPSNKVTEKGKDVELRCDPISGHTALYWYRQSLGQGLEFLIYFQGNSAPDKSGLPSDRFSAERTGGSVSTLTIQRTQQEDSAVYLCASSGRDMGETDTQYFGPGTRLTVL.

This clonotype was observed a few times. This chain joins TRBV7-2 and TRBJ1-5; D is possibly TRBD1 (6 bases). The CDR3 covers 15 residues. From germline, CDR1 is SGHTA and CDR2 FQGNSA. Trimming removed 1 base at V and 3 bases at J, with 10 bases between. The CDR3 DNA reads TGTGCCAGCAGCTTAGACAGGGCCTACAATCAGCCCCAGCATTTT. Its protein product is CASSLDRAYNQPQHF. Using reference TRBV7-2 and TRBJ1-5 for the parts outside the CDR3, the full variable domain is GAGVSQSPSNKVTEKGKDVELRCDPISGHTALYWYRQSLGQGLEFLIYFQGNSAPDKSGLPSDRFSAERTGGSVSTLTIQRTQQEDSAVYLCASSLDRAYNQPQHFGDGTRLSIL.

The chain carries TRBV6-5 and TRBJ2-5; no definite D call. The germline CDR1 and CDR2 sequences are MNHEY and SVGAGI. The ends were cut back, 7 bases at V and 2 bases at J, with 11 bases in the middle. This CDR3 region has 13 residues. This CDR3 is CASIGPGQETQYF. The CDR3 DNA follows: TGTGCCAGCATCGGCCCGGGTCAAGAGACCCAGTACTTC.

This clonotype was detected only a few times. This chain connects TRBV4-3 to TRBJ2-3; tentatively, D is TRBD1 or TRBD2 (6 bases each). The CDR3 has 15 residues. Per germline, CDR1 LGHNA and CDR2 YSLEER. The germline V and J ends were trimmed by 0 bases and 6 bases, with 13 bases remaining between them. The DNA of the CDR3 is TGCGCCAGCAGCCAAGAACCCAGGGGAGGTGATACGCAGTATTTT. This encodes CASSQEPRGGDTQYF.